This is a list of T cell receptor beta chains from one sample in a study of radiation and T cells in renal cell carcinoma. The data were produced by immunoSEQ multiplex PCR, yet TCRdb's version contains in-frame clones alone and is incomplete. The sample includes 75,000 to 90,000 clones, roughly nine tenths of them seen just once. Sequencing used blood, obtained from a patient whose treatment included radiotherapy and nephrectomy. The receptors shown here come from a woman between 65 and 79 years old with renal cell carcinoma. Each CDR3 is given with its conserved first and last residue. Each record gives: D gene, J gene, V gene, clone size, CDR3 DNA, CDR3 protein. The D gene is left open where the match is weak. Expanded clones get a size class; other rows say once, few or many, or leave the size out.

. | TRBJ2-7 | TRBV11-2 | . | TGTGCCAGCAGCGCCCCGGGGGGCCGGGAGCAGTACTTC | CASSAPGGREQYF
. | TRBJ2-2 | TRBV27 | . | TGTGCCAGCAGTTTCCTTCAGACGAACACCGGGGAGCTGTTTTTT | CASSFLQTNTGELFF
TRBD1 | TRBJ1-6 | TRBV7-9 | . | TGTGCCAGCAGCTTAGAGACAGGGAATTCACCCCTCCACTTT | CASSLETGNSPLHF
. | TRBJ2-2 | TRBV11-2 | . | TGTGCCAACTCCGTAACTCGGGGCTCCGGGGAGCTGTTTTTT | CANSVTRGSGELFF
. | TRBJ1-5 | TRBV7-2 | . | TGTGCCAGCAGCTTAGTAACCCTCAATCAGCCCCAGCATTTT | CASSLVTLNQPQHF
. | TRBJ2-1 | TRBV5-1 | once | TGCGCCAGCAGCTTCTGGGATGACCCCAATGAGCAGTTCTTC | CASSFWDDPNEQFF
. | TRBJ1-5 | TRBV15 | . | TGTGCCACCAGCAGGCAACGGACCGGAGGACAGCCCCAGCATTTT | CATSRQRTGGQPQHF
. | TRBJ1-5 | TRBV6-1 | . | TGTGCCAGCAGTGTGCGGCAGGGAGGCAATCAGCCCCAGCATTTT | CASSVRQGGNQPQHF
TRBD1 | TRBJ2-7 | TRBV4-3 | once | TGCGCCAGCAGCCAGACAGGGGGCCACGAGCAGTACTTC | CASSQTGGHEQYF
TRBD1 | TRBJ1-2 | TRBV25-1 | . | TGTGCCAGCAGTGAGGACAGGCGGGAATTTAGAGGCTACACCTTC | CASSEDRREFRGYTF
TRBD2 | TRBJ2-5 | TRBV30 | few | TGTGCCTGGACTAGCGGGGGGCAAGAGACCCAGTACTTC | CAWTSGGQETQYF
. | TRBJ1-5 | TRBV10-1 | . | TGCGCCAGCAGTGAGTTAGGAAAACAGCCCCAGCATTTT | CASSELGKQPQHF
. | TRBJ2-7 | TRBV7-2 | few | TGTGCCAGCAGCGGAACCCTCCGGGATTGGTACTTC | CASSGTLRDWYF
TRBD1 | TRBJ2-1 | TRBV7-2 | . | TGTGCCAGCAGCTTACGGGACAGGGGGAACAATGAGCAGTTCTTC | CASSLRDRGNNEQFF
TRBD1 | TRBJ1-5 | TRBV27 | . | TGTGCCAGCCGACAGGGGACGAGCAATCAGCCCCAGCATTTT | CASRQGTSNQPQHF
. | TRBJ2-3 | TRBV6-5 | . | TGTGCCAGCAGTTACCGACCTACTGGGGGCACAGATACGCAGTATTTT | CASSYRPTGGTDTQYF
. | TRBJ1-1 | TRBV27 | . | TGTGCCAGCAGTTTAACCTCGATGAACACTGAAGCTTTCTTT | CASSLTSMNTEAFF
. | TRBJ1-5 | TRBV19 | . | TGTGCCAGTAGTATGGCTCGAACAGGCAATCAGCCCCAGCATTTT | CASSMARTGNQPQHF
. | TRBJ2-7 | TRBV4-2 | . | TGTGCCAGCAGCCAAGAGTTCCTCCCCGAGCGGTACGAGCAGTACTTC | CASSQEFLPERYEQYF
. | TRBJ2-6 | TRBV5-4 | . | TGTGCCAGCAGTCGAGATGGGTCCTCCTCTGGGGCCAACGTCCTGACTTTC | CASSRDGSSSGANVLTF
. | TRBJ2-7 | TRBV5-1 | . | TGCGCCAGCAGCCGGACAGAGTACGAGCAGTACTTC | CASSRTEYEQYF
. | TRBJ1-1 | TRBV30 | . | TGTGCCTGGATTGCCAGCTTTATGAACGCTGAAGCTTTCTTT | CAWIASFMNAEAFF
. | TRBJ2-7 | TRBV20-1 | once | TGCAGTGTGACGCCCCAGGACGAGCAGTACTTC | CSVTPQDEQYF
TRBD2 | TRBJ2-5 | TRBV5-1 | . | TGCGCCAGCAGCATTGGACTAGCGGGGGTTCAAGAGACCCAGTACTTC | CASSIGLAGVQETQYF
. | TRBJ2-1 | TRBV6-4 | . | TGTGCCAGCTCAAAAGCGCGAGGTATACGGAATGAGCAGTTCTTC | CASSKARGIRNEQFF
. | TRBJ1-6 | TRBV5-1 | . | TGCGCCAGCAGCTTGGGACAGGAGAATTCACCCCTCCACTTT | CASSLGQENSPLHF
. | TRBJ1-5 | TRBV18 | . | TGTGCCAGCTCACCAGGGAATAGCAATCAGCCCCAGCATTTT | CASSPGNSNQPQHF
. | TRBJ1-2 | TRBV7-2 | . | TGTGCCAGCAGCTTAGAAACTGGAAACTATGGCTACACCTTC | CASSLETGNYGYTF
. | TRBJ1-2 | TRBV30 | . | TGTGCCTGGAGTAACGGGGCAGGAAAGGGCTACACCTTC | CAWSNGAGKGYTF
. | TRBJ2-3 | TRBV6-1 | . | TGTGCCAGCAGTGAACTAGGGGTTAGCACAGATACGCAGTATTTT | CASSELGVSTDTQYF
TRBD1 | TRBJ2-1 | TRBV2 | once | TGTGCCAGCAGCAACGGACAGGGGCAACACAATGAGCAGTTCTTC | CASSNGQGQHNEQFF
. | TRBJ2-2 | TRBV19 | . | TGTGCCAGTAGTATAACCGAGTTCGGGGGCGGGGAGCTGTTTTTT | CASSITEFGGGELFF
TRBD1 | TRBJ1-1 | TRBV5-1 | . | TGCGCCAGCAGCTATTATTTGGGACAGGGCGGGAACAGGATGAACACTGAAGCTTTCTTT | CASSYYLGQGGNRMNTEAFF
. | TRBJ2-1 | TRBV6-1 | . | TGTGCCAGCAGTGAAGAATTGGGGGGCTTCTACAATGAGCAGTTCTTC | CASSEELGGFYNEQFF
. | TRBJ2-3 | TRBV29-1 | . | TGCAGCGTTGATATGCCCACAGATACGCAGTATTTT | CSVDMPTDTQYF
. | TRBJ1-2 | TRBV19 | . | TGTGCCAGTAGGAGGGGGGGCACCCTGAACTATGGCTACACCTTC | CASRRGGTLNYGYTF
. | TRBJ1-2 | TRBV27 | . | TGTGCCAGCAGTTTAGGAGGGTCCTATGGCTACACCTTC | CASSLGGSYGYTF
TRBD2 | TRBJ2-2 | TRBV19 | . | TGTGCCAGTAGTACCACCCGTAGCGGGGGGGCCGGGGAGCTGTTTTTT | CASSTTRSGGAGELFF
TRBD1 | TRBJ2-7 | TRBV14 | . | TGTGCCAGCAGGCGGACAGGGGCAGGGGAGCAGTACTTC | CASRRTGAGEQYF
. | TRBJ1-2 | TRBV29-1 | . | TGCAGCGTCCGGGGACCCGGCCCTGATGGCTACACCTTC | CSVRGPGPDGYTF
. | TRBJ2-3 | TRBV7-3 | once | TGTGCCAGCAGCTTAAATCCGGGGGCAGATACGCAGTATTTT | CASSLNPGADTQYF